The 28 T cell receptor beta chains below were found in one sample sequenced in a study of somatic mutations in cytotoxic T cells in rheumatoid arthritis. The table came from immunoSEQ multiplex PCR; TCRdb's copy has only in-frame clones and leaves some out. The sample holds roughly 30,000 clones; 82% are singletons and the top ten take under 9%. Specimen: CD8+ T cells sorted from blood. The receptors were gathered from an adult with rheumatoid arthritis.

The genes are TRBV9 and TRBJ1-3; no reliable D call. V was shortened by 0 bases and J by 0 bases, with 10 bases between the two germline ends. Looked up from germline, CDR1 is SGDLS and CDR2 is YYNGEE. This CDR3 contains 16 residues. The CDR3 region has the DNA TGTGCCAGCAGCGTAGTTTTCGTGAGCTCTGGAAACACCATATATTTT. It yields the protein CASSVVFVSSGNTIYF.

CDR3 in amino acids: CASSPRTGVSTEAFF. The CDR3 DNA sequence: TGTGCCAGCAGCCCCCGGACAGGGGTGAGCACTGAAGCTTTCTTT. The chain combines TRBV9 with TRBJ1-1, with 9 positions matching TRBD1. Trimming cost V 4 bases and J 4 bases; bases outside gene matches: 8. The CDR3 spans 15 residues. Per the germline V gene, CDR1 is SGDLS and CDR2 is YYNGEE.

The chain recombines TRBV19 with TRBJ1-1; D may be TRBD1 (5 bases). The germline CDR1 and CDR2 sequences are LNHDA and SQIVND (reference sequence). The CDR3 contains 13 residues. V was trimmed by 2 bases and J by 5 bases, leaving 9 bases between them. CDR3 nucleotide sequence: TGTGCCAGTAGTATAAAGGGGAGGACTGAAGCTTTCTTT. Residues: CASSIKGRTEAFF.

The chain employs TRBV15 and TRBJ2-6; D uncertain. Germline-derived CDR1 and CDR2 are LNHNV and YYDKDF (reference sequence). The CDR3 runs 14 residues. V was clipped by 4 bases and J by 2 bases, with 6 bases between them. The CDR3 loop reads CATSIGTGANVLTF. CDR3 nucleotide sequence: TGTGCCACCAGCATAGGTACTGGGGCCAACGTCCTGACTTTC.

The gene calls are TRBV9 and TRBJ2-1; 8 nucleotides line up with TRBD2. This CDR3 contains 16 residues. V dropped 3 bases and J dropped 4; count of bases not matched to a gene: 9. Germline V gene data show CDR1 as SGDLS and CDR2 as YYNGEE. The CDR3 DNA reads as TGTGCCAGCAGCGCCTATGACGGGAGGGTTTACAATGAGCAGTTCTTC. Protein product: CASSAYDGRVYNEQFF.

The CDR3, as DNA: TGTGCCATCAGTGATTCTAGGACGGTAGAGGGGCAAGAGACCCAGTACTTC. Translation: CAISDSRTVEGQETQYF. The chain employs TRBV10-3 and TRBJ2-5; D is perhaps TRBD1 or TRBD2 (5 bases each). The germline V and J ends were trimmed by 3 bases and 2 bases, with 19 bases remaining between them. Germline assignment: CDR1 ENHRY and CDR2 SYGVKD. This CDR3 has 17 residues.

CDR3: CASSGEGSYNEKLFF. DNA for the CDR3: TGTGCCAGCAGCGGGGAGGGGTCCTATAATGAAAAACTGTTTTTT. This chain links TRBV9 with TRBJ1-4, with a weak D call TRBD1 (5 bases). Germline-derived CDR1 and CDR2 are SGDLS and YYNGEE. The CDR3 has 15 amino acids. The ends were cut back, 3 bases at V and 4 bases at J, with 13 bases in the middle.

The sample holds one count of this clone. The chain uses TRBV6-5 and TRBJ2-2; D is unclear. This CDR3 spans 15 amino acids. Trimming cost V 7 bases and J 0 bases, with 12 bases left between them. CDR1 and CDR2 (germline): MNHEY, SVGAGI. The CDR3 DNA reads TGTGCCAGCACATACACGGGCACGAACACCGGGGAGCTGTTTTTT. This sequence encodes CASTYTGTNTGELFF.

The V and J genes are TRBV4-3 and TRBJ2-7; D remains ambiguous. This CDR3 region has 15 residues. Trimming removed 2 bases from V and 0 bases from J, with 11 bases in between. CDR1 and CDR2 from the germline V gene are LGHNA and YSLEER. CDR3 loop: CASSQQWASSYEQYF. The CDR3 DNA is TGCGCCAGCAGCCAACAATGGGCTAGCTCCTACGAGCAGTACTTC.

The rearrangement joins TRBV11-3 to TRBJ2-1; TRBD2 matches at 9 bases. This CDR3 comprises 15 residues. V trimming: 3 bases; J trimming: 7 bases; junction bases outside the gene matches: 7. CDR1 is SGHNT, CDR2 YENEEA, per germline. The CDR3 sequence: CASSLGGRAGNEQFF. CDR3 sequence (DNA): TGTGCCAGCAGCTTGGGCGGGAGGGCCGGGAATGAGCAGTTCTTC.

The rearrangement uses TRBV7-8 and TRBJ2-1; no clear D gene. The ends were cut back, 3 bases at V and 7 bases at J, with 7 bases in the middle. The CDR3 length is 12 residues. The germline V gene encodes CDR1 SGHVS and CDR2 FQNEAQ. The CDR3 DNA reads TGTGCCAGCAGCTTGGGCCTTAATGAGCAGTTCTTC. This gives the protein CASSLGLNEQFF.

The chain employs TRBV7-7 and TRBJ2-3; no reliable D call. CDR1 and CDR2 from the germline V gene are SSHAT and FNYEAQ (reference sequence). The CDR3 contains 15 residues. Trimming removed 1 base from V and 1 base from J, with 9 bases in between. DNA for the CDR3: TGTGCCAGCAGCTTAGGACGGCCTGGCACAGATACGCAGTATTTT. It is translated as CASSLGRPGTDTQYF.

This chain links TRBV9 with TRBJ2-5; 14 bases align to TRBD2. With 5 bases clipped from V and 5 bases from J, the junction kept 8 bases outside the gene matches. Germline V gene sequence: CDR1 SGDLS, CDR2 YYNGEE. The CDR3 spans 16 residues. The CDR3 DNA sequence: TGTGCCAGCAGTAAGGGACTAGCGGGAGTAGGGGAGACCCAGTACTTC. It encodes CASSKGLAGVGETQYF.

The V call is TRBV25-1, the J call TRBJ1-4, with 7 positions matching TRBD1. The CDR3 is made up of 16 amino acids. Germline CDR1 MGHDK, CDR2 SYGVNS. The V segment lost 3 bases and the J segment 2 bases; nucleotides outside the gene matches: 6. In DNA form, the CDR3 reads TGTGCCAGCAGTGAGTTCGACAGGGACACTAATGAAAAACTGTTTTTT. It translates to CASSEFDRDTNEKLFF.

The V gene is TRBV5-1, the J gene TRBJ2-7; D assignment may be TRBD1 or TRBD2 (5 bases each). The length of the CDR3 is 12 residues. The ends were cut back, 7 bases at V and 13 bases at J, with 21 bases in the middle. Germline loops: CDR1 SGHRS, CDR2 YFSETQ. The CDR3 reads CASSTLGVPDYF. The CDR3 region has the DNA TGCGCCAGCTCTACGCTGGGGGTACCGGATTACTTC.

The rearrangement joins TRBV5-6 to TRBJ1-2, with D perhaps TRBD1 (6 bases). Germline-derived CDR1 and CDR2 are SGHDT and YYEEEE. The CDR3 length is 14 residues. V was pared by 0 bases and J by 2 bases, with 8 bases between. The CDR3 loop is CASSLGQGNYGYTF. The DNA of the CDR3 is TGTGCCAGCAGCTTGGGGCAGGGGAACTATGGCTACACCTTC.

J is TRBJ1-2 and V is TRBV30; perhaps TRBD1 as D (5 bases). V lost 3 bases and J lost 7, with 12 bases in between. Germline V lookup: CDR1 GTSNPN, CDR2 SVGIG (reference sequence). The CDR3 is 12 amino acids. Here the CDR3 reads CAWSQDGGGYTF. The CDR3 DNA follows: TGTGCCTGGAGCCAAGACGGGGGTGGCTACACCTTC.

This chain links TRBV30 with TRBJ1-1; no clear D gene. Germline V CDR1 and CDR2: GTSNPN, SVGIG (reference sequence). The CDR3 has 14 residues. V was clipped by 4 bases and J by 1 base, with 13 bases between them. The CDR3 protein is CAWTRMPGNTEAFF. The CDR3 nucleotides read TGTGCCTGGACCCGAATGCCGGGGAACACTGAAGCTTTCTTT.

The chain is built from TRBV6-5 and TRBJ2-7; D is possibly TRBD2 (6 bases). CDR1 and CDR2 (germline): MNHEY, SVGAGI. Trimming shortened V by 2 bases and J by 3 bases, and 14 bases separated the two germline ends. The length of the CDR3 is 15 residues. This chain's CDR3 is CASSYKWDSNYEQYF. CDR3 bases: TGTGCCAGCAGTTACAAGTGGGACTCTAACTACGAGCAGTACTTC.

This chain connects TRBV7-9 to TRBJ2-1; D is unclear. Per the germline V gene, CDR1 is SEHNR and CDR2 is FQNEAQ (reference sequence). V was cut by 5 bases and J by 5 bases, with 7 bases left in between. The CDR3 is 12 amino acids. Here the CDR3 reads CASSRGDNEQFF. The CDR3 DNA reads TGTGCCAGCAGCCGAGGTGACAATGAGCAGTTCTTC.

Written as DNA, the CDR3 is TGCAGTGCCCCAGGTGGCTACACCTTC. Amino acids: CSAPGGYTF. J is TRBJ1-2 and V is TRBV20-1; no firm D call. Germline assignment: CDR1 DFQATT and CDR2 SNEGSKA (reference sequence). Trimming cost V 6 bases and J 7 bases, with 6 bases left between them. This CDR3 region has 9 residues.

J is TRBJ1-1 and V is TRBV5-6; no clear D. V shed 2 bases and J shed 5 bases, with 10 bases lying between them. Per germline, CDR1 SGHDT and CDR2 YYEEEE. The CDR3 is made up of 13 amino acids. Written as DNA, the CDR3 is TGTGCCAGCAGCTTTGAAGCAGAGACTGAAGCTTTCTTT. It codes for CASSFEAETEAFF.

The chain carries TRBV7-7 and TRBJ2-7, with TRBD2 matching 8 bases. The CDR3 length is 14 residues. Germline CDR1 SSHAT, CDR2 FNYEAQ (reference sequence). Trimming cost V 5 bases and J 6 bases; bases outside gene matches: 9. The CDR3 region is CASSPSGGGGEQYF. CDR3 DNA sequence: TGTGCCAGCAGCCCCTCCGGGGGGGGTGGCGAGCAGTACTTC.

The chain carries TRBV30 and TRBJ2-2; 7 nucleotides agree with TRBD2. Germline values: CDR1 GTSNPN, CDR2 SVGIG (reference sequence). Unmatched junction bases numbered 15, after V lost 0 bases and J lost 5 bases. This CDR3 is 18 amino acids long. The chain's CDR3 is CAWSVRLLTGGSTGELFF. DNA for the CDR3: TGTGCCTGGAGTGTACGACTTCTGACGGGGGGATCTACCGGGGAGCTGTTTTTT. Using reference TRBV30 and TRBJ2-2 for the parts outside the CDR3, the full variable domain is SQTIHQWPATLVQPVGSPLSLECTVEGTSNPNLYWYRQAAGRGLQLLFYSVGIGQISSEVPQNLSASRPQDRQFILSSKKLLLSDSGFYLCAWSVRLLTGGSTGELFFGEGSRLTVL.

V and J are TRBV13 and TRBJ2-7; no clear D gene. The CDR3 extends over 14 amino acids. Germline V gene lookup returns CDR1 PRHDT and CDR2 FYEKMQ (reference sequence). V lost 5 bases and J 0 bases, leaving 11 bases between the germline ends. CDR3: CASSPGPSSYEQYF. CDR3 nucleotides: TGTGCCAGCAGCCCCGGGCCTAGCTCCTACGAGCAGTACTTC.

The chain recombines TRBV6-5 with TRBJ2-3, with TRBD1 identical over 9 bases. Germline assignment: CDR1 MNHEY and CDR2 SVGAGI. V was clipped by 5 bases and J by 2 bases; unmatched bases: 5. This CDR3 region has 15 residues. CDR3 in DNA: TGTGCCAGCAGTAGGGGACAGGGTTACACAGATACGCAGTATTTT. It translates to CASSRGQGYTDTQYF.

In its sample, this clone ranks as large (0.1 to 1%). This chain links TRBV9 with TRBJ2-5; possible D gene TRBD2, 5 bases. Trimming took off 0 bases at V and 5 bases at J, with 14 bases between the two ends. Germline CDR1 and CDR2: SGDLS and YYNGEE. The CDR3 contains 15 residues. DNA of the CDR3: TGTGCCAGCAGCGTAGGTTGGACTTCCAGGGAGACCCAGTACTTC. This codes for CASSVGWTSRETQYF.

In nucleotides, the CDR3 is TGCAGCGTTTCAGCGGATACGCAGTATTTT. The encoded protein is CSVSADTQYF. The chain employs TRBV29-1 and TRBJ2-3; no reliable D call. This CDR3 spans 10 amino acids. CDR1 and CDR2 (germline): SQVTM, ANQGSEA. The V end lost 5 bases, the J end lost 6 bases, and 6 bases lay between the germline ends.